This T cell receptor beta chain was identified in a study of blood T cell repertoires in COVID-19. V shed 0 bases, J shed 7 bases, and the junction held 5 bases outside the gene matches. CDR3 length: 15 amino acids. The germline CDR1 and CDR2 sequences are SGDLS and YYNGEE. The protocol was immunoSEQ multiplex PCR, while the TCRdb copy is restricted to in-frame clones and leaves out a portion. The table shows about 220,000 clones, with 83% occurring only once. Material: PBMCs or T cells enriched from blood (not recorded which). This TCR derives from a woman in her forties or fifties who had been exposed to COVID-19. The chain recombines TRBV9 with TRBJ1-4; 8 bases line up with TRBD1. CDR3 sequence: CASSVDGTGPEKLFF. The CDR3 DNA reads TGTGCCAGCAGCGTAGACGGGACAGGCCCTGAAAAACTGTTTTTT.